These 8 T cell receptor beta chains were sequenced from one sample in a study of sequential checkpoint blockade in melanoma. Generated by immunoSEQ multiplex PCR, the TCRdb table keeps only in-frame clones and is missing some. Here the sample spans over 4,000 clones, roughly 22% being singletons. The treatment is: randomized to nivolumab then ipilimumab (arm A) or the reverse (arm B). Sequenced material: tumor tissue (inferred from file names), taken from a patient given nivolumab and ipilimumab in sequence. These receptors originate from a human donor with melanoma.

The chain has TRBV11-3 and TRBJ1-1; no reliable D call. This CDR3 has 15 residues. Trimming shortened V by 6 bases and J by 2 bases, and 16 bases separated the two germline ends. The V gene's germline CDR1 is SGHNT and CDR2 YENEEA. The CDR3 DNA sequence: TGTGCCAGCAGGTCCAAAGGAGGACTAAACACTGAAGCTTTCTTT. This codes for CASRSKGGLNTEAFF.

This clone has more than one count but fewer than ten. The gene calls are TRBV15 and TRBJ1-5; D remains ambiguous. CDR1 and CDR2 (germline): LNHNV, YYDKDF (reference sequence). The CDR3 extends over 14 amino acids. Deletions cut 1 base from V and 2 bases from J, with 6 bases between. The DNA for the CDR3 is TGTGCCACCAGCAGAGGAGCCCGCAATCAGCCCCAGCATTTT. Protein sequence: CATSRGARNQPQHF.

This clone was recorded a few times. The chain links TRBV11-3 to TRBJ2-6, with TRBD1 matching over 8 bases. This CDR3 has 17 residues. Trimming took 2 bases from V and 2 from J; bases not matched to a gene: 5. The germline CDR1 and CDR2 sequences are SGHNT and YENEEA. The CDR3 nucleotides are TGTGCCAGCAGCTTAAGGACAGGGCGTCCTGGGGCCAACGTCCTGACTTTC. This encodes CASSLRTGRPGANVLTF. Based on the CDR3 plus reference TRBV11-3 and TRBJ2-6, the full variable domain is EAGVVQSPRYKIIEKKQPVAFWCNPISGHNTLYWYLQNLGQGPELLIRYENEEAVDDSQLPKDRFSAERLKGVDSTLKIQPAELGDSAVYLCASSLRTGRPGANVLTFGAGSRLTVL.

The DNA of the CDR3 is TGTGCCAGCAGCTTGGGTAGCCTTAGCAATCAGCCCCAGCATTTT. Translating gives CASSLGSLSNQPQHF. The chain carries TRBV11-3 and TRBJ1-5; D remains ambiguous. Germline CDR1 is SGHNT and CDR2 is YENEEA. CDR3 length: 15 residues. V gave up 3 bases and J gave up 0 bases, with 9 bases separating them.

The chain carries TRBV18 and TRBJ1-4; 9 nucleotides align to TRBD1. CDR3 length: 16 residues. CDR1 is KGHSH, CDR2 LQKENI, per germline. The V segment lost 0 bases and the J segment 7 bases; nucleotides outside the gene matches: 6. This chain's CDR3 is CASSPPGQGGGEKLFF. The CDR3 DNA sequence: TGTGCCAGCTCACCACCGGGACAGGGAGGCGGTGAAAAACTGTTTTTT.

This clone was seen repeatedly, ten times or more. CDR3 amino acids: CASSLGLFNSPLHF. The CDR3, as DNA: TGTGCCAGCAGCTTGGGGCTGTTTAATTCACCCCTCCACTTT. The chain is built from TRBV11-3 and TRBJ1-6; maybe TRBD1 (5 bases). The CDR3 runs to 14 residues. Trimming removed 3 bases at V and 6 bases at J, with 9 bases between. Per the germline V gene, CDR1 is SGHNT and CDR2 is YENEEA.

This clone appeared many times. The rearrangement uses TRBV11-3 and TRBJ2-7; D possibly corresponds to TRBD1 (5 bases). The CDR3 covers 14 residues. The V gene lost 5 bases and the J gene lost 9 bases, with 20 bases spanning the gap. The germline gives CDR1 SGHNT, CDR2 YENEEA. The CDR3 DNA follows: TGTGCCAGCAGCCCCCCTGGACAACCTTTCGGGCAGTACTTC. This codes for CASSPPGQPFGQYF.

The chain combines TRBV9 with TRBJ2-2, with 12 bases matching TRBD2. The germline CDR1 and CDR2 sequences are SGDLS and YYNGEE. Trimming removed 3 bases from V and 9 bases from J; junction bases left unmatched: 6. The CDR3 totals 15 residues. In nucleotides, the CDR3 is TGTGCCAGCAGCGAGAGACTAGCGGGGGACCGGGAGCTGTTTTTT. As protein: CASSERLAGDRELFF.